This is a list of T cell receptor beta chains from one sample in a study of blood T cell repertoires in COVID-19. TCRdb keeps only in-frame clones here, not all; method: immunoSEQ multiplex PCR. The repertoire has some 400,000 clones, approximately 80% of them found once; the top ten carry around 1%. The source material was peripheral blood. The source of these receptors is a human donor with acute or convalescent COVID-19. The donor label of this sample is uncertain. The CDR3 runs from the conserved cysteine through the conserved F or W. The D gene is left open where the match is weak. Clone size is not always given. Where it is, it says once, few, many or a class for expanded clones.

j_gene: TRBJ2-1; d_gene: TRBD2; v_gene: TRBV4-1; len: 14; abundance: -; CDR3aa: CASSHQRGYNEQFF; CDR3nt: TGCGCCAGCAGCCACCAGCGGGGGTACAATGAGCAGTTCTTC
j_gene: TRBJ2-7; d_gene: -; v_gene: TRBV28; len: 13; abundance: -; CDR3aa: CASSLVAAYEQYF; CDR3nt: TGTGCCAGCAGTTTAGTCGCGGCCTACGAGCAGTACTTC
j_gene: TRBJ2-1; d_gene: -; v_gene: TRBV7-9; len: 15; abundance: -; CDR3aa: CASSRVRNSYNEQFF; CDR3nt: TGTGCCAGCAGCCGCGTTCGCAACTCCTACAATGAGCAGTTCTTC
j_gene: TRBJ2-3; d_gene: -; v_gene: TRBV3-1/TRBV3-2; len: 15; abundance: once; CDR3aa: CASSRGDLSTDTQYF; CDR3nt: TGTGCCAGCAGCCGTGGGGACTTAAGCACAGATACGCAGTATTTT
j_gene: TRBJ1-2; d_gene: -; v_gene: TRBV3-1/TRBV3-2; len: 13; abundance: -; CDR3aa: CASSQSGVYGYTF; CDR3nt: TGTGCCAGCAGCCAGTCAGGGGTCTATGGCTACACCTTC
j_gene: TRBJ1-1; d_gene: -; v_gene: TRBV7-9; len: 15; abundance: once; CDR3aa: CASSAYSNPNTEAFF; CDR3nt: TGTGCCAGCAGCGCGTACTCGAACCCGAACACTGAAGCTTTCTTT
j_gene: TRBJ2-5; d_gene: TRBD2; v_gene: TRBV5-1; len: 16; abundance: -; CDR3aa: CASSPGLAGGKETQYF; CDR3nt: TGCGCCAGCAGCCCCGGACTAGCGGGGGGGAAAGAGACCCAGTACTTC
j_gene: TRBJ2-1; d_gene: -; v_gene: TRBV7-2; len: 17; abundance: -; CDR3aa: CASSLVGLASTYNEQFF; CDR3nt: TGTGCCAGCAGCTTAGTAGGTCTAGCTTCAACCTACAATGAGCAGTTCTTC
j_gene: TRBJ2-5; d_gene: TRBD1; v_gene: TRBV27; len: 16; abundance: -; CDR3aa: CASSRLDRGNQETQYF; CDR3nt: TGTGCCAGCAGCCGATTGGACAGGGGTAACCAAGAGACCCAGTACTTC
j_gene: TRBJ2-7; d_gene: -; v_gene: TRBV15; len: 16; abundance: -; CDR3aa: CATSRNPQGPTYEQYF; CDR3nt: TGTGCCACCAGCAGGAACCCCCAGGGCCCAACCTACGAGCAGTACTTC